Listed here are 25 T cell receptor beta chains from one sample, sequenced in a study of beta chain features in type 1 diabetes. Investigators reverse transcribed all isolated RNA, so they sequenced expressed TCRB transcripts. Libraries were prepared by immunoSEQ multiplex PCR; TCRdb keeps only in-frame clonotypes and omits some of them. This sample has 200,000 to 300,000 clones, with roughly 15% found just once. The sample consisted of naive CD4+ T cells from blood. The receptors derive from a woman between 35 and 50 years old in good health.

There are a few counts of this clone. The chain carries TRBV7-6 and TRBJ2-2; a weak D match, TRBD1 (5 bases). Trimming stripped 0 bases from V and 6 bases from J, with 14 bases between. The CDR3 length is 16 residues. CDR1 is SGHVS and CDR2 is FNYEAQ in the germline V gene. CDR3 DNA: TGTGCCAGCAGCTTAGCATCGGACACCTGGGCCGGGGAGCTGTTTTTT. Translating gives CASSLASDTWAGELFF.

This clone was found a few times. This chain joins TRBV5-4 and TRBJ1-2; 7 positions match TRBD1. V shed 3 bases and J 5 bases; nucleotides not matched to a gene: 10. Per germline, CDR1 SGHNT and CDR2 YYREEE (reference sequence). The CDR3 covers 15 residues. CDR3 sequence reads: CASSSSGQAPYGYTF. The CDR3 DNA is TGTGCCAGCAGCTCCTCCGGACAGGCACCATATGGCTACACCTTC.

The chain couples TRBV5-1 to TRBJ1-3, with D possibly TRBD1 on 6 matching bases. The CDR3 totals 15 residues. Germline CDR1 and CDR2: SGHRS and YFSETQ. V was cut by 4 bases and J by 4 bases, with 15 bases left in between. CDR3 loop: CASSLDGRGGNTIYF. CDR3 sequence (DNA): TGCGCCAGCAGCCTAGACGGCAGGGGAGGAAACACCATATATTTT.

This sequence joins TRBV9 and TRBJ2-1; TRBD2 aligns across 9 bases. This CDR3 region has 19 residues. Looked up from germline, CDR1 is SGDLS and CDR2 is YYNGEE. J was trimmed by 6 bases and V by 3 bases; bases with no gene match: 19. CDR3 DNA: TGTGCCAGCAGCGCCCACGGATCACTCGGGACTAGCAGGTCCAATGAGCAGTTCTTC. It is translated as CASSAHGSLGTSRSNEQFF.

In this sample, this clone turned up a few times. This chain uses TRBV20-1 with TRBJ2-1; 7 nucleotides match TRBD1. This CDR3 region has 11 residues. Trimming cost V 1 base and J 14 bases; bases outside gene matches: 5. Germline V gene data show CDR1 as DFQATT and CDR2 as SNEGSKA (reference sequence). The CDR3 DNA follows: TGCAGTGCTAGAGTCCGACAGGGAGAGTTCTTC. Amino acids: CSARVRQGEFF.

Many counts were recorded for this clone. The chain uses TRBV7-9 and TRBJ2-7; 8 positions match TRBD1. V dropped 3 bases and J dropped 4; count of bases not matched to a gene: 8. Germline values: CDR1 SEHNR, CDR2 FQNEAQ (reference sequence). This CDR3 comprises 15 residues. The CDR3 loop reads CASSFFGQGQYEQYF. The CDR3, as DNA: TGTGCCAGCAGCTTTTTTGGACAGGGTCAATACGAGCAGTACTTC.

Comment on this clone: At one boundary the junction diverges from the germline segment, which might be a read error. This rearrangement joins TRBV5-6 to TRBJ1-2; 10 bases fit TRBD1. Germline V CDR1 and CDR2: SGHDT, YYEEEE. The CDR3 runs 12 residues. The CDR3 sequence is CASNFGDRGRAF. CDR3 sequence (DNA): TGTGCCAGCAACTTTGGTGACAGGGGGCGCGCCTTC.

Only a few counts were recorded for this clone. This chain's CDR3 is CASSLISISGGARGETQYF. The CDR3 nucleotides read TGTGCCAGCAGCTTGATTTCGATTAGCGGGGGGGCGAGGGGAGAGACCCAGTACTTC. V and J are TRBV5-4 and TRBJ2-5, with 11 bases that match TRBD2. Germline V CDR1 and CDR2: SGHNT, YYREEE (reference sequence). The CDR3 has 19 amino acids. J lost 4 bases, V lost 1 base, and 15 bases had no gene match.

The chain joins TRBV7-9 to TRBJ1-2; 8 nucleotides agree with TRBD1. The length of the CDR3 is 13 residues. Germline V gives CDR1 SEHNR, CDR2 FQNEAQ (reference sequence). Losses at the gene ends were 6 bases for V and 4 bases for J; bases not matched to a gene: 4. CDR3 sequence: CASRGQAIYGYTF. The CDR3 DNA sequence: TGTGCCAGCAGGGGACAGGCGATCTATGGCTACACCTTC.

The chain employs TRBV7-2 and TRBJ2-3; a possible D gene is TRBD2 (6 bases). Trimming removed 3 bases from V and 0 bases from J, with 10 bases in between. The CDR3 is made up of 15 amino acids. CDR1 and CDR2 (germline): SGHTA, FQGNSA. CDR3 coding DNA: TGTGCCAGCAGCTTTATGGGGGGAAGCACAGATACGCAGTATTTT. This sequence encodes CASSFMGGSTDTQYF.

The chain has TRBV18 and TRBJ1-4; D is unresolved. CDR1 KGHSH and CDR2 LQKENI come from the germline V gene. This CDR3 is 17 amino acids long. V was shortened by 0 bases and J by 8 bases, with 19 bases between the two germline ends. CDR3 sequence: CASSPPRSWLVEEKLFF. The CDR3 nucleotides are TGTGCCAGCTCACCACCGAGGTCGTGGCTAGTCGAAGAAAAACTGTTTTTT.

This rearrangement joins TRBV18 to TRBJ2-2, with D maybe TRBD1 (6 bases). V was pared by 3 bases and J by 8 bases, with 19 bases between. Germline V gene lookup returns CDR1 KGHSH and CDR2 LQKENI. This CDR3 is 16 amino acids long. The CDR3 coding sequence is TGTGCCAGCTCACCCCTCAGGACAGATCCGGGAGGGGAGCTGTTTTTT. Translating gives CASSPLRTDPGGELFF.

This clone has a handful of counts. CDR3 bases: TGTGCCAGAAGACAGGGCCTCTATAATTCACCCCTCCACTTT. Its translation is CARRQGLYNSPLHF. V and J are TRBV2 and TRBJ1-6, with 7 positions matching TRBD1. J gave up 3 bases and V 9 bases, and 5 bases lay outside the gene matches. This CDR3 spans 14 amino acids. CDR1 and CDR2 from the germline V gene are SNHLY and FYNNEI.

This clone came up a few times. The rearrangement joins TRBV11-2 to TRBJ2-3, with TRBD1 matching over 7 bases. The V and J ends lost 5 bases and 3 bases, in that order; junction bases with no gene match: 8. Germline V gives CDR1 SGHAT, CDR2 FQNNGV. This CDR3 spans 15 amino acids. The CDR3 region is CASSTRQGRTDTQYF. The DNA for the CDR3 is TGTGCCAGCAGCACGCGACAGGGTCGGACAGATACGCAGTATTTT.

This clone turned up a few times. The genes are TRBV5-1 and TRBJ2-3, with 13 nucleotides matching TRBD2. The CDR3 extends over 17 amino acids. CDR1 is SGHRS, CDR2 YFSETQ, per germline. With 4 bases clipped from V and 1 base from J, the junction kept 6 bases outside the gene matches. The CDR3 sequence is CASSPGLAGPRTDTQYF. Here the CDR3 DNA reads TGCGCCAGCAGCCCGGGACTAGCGGGACCCCGCACAGATACGCAGTATTTT.

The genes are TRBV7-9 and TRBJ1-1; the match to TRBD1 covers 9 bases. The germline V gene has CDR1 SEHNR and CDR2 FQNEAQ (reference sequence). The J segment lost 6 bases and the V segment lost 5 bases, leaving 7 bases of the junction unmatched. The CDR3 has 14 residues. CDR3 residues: CASSRGQGFSEAFF. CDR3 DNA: TGTGCCAGCAGCCGGGGACAGGGATTTTCTGAAGCTTTCTTT.

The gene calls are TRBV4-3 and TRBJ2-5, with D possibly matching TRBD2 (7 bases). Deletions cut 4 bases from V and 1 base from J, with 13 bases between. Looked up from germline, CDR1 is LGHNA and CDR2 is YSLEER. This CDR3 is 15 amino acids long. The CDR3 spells CASSRMRGGQETQYF. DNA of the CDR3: TGCGCCAGCAGCCGTATGAGGGGGGGCCAAGAGACCCAGTACTTC.

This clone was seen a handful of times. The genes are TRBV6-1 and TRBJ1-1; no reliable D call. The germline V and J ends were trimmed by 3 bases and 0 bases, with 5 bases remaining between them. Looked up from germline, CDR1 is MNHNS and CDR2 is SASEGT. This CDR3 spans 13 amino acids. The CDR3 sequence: CASSDLVNTEAFF. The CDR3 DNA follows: TGTGCCAGCAGTGACCTAGTGAACACTGAAGCTTTCTTT.

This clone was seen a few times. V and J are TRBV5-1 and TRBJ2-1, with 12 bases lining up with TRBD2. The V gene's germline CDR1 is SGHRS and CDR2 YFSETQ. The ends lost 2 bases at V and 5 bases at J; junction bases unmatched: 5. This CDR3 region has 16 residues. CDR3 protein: CASSFAPSGGDNEQFF. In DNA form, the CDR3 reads TGCGCCAGCAGCTTCGCCCCTAGCGGGGGGGACAATGAGCAGTTCTTC.

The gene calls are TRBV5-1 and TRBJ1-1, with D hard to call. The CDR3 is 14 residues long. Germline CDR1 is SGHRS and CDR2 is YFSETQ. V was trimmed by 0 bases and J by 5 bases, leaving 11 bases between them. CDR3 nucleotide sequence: TGCGCCAGCAGCTTGGTTGATCCGGGGACTGAAGCTTTCTTT. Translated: CASSLVDPGTEAFF.

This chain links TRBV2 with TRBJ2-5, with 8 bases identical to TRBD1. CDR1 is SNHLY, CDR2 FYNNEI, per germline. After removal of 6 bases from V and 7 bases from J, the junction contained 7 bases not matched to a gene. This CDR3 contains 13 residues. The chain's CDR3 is CASRSGQGGTQYF. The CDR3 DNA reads TGTGCCAGCAGAAGCGGACAGGGAGGGACCCAGTACTTC.

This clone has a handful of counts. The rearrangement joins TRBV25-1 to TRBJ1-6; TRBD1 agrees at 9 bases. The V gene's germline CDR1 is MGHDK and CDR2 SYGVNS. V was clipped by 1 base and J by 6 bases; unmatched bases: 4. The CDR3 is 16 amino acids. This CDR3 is CASSESLGQGNSPLHF. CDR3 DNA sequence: TGTGCCAGCAGTGAATCCCTGGGACAGGGTAATTCACCCCTCCACTTT.

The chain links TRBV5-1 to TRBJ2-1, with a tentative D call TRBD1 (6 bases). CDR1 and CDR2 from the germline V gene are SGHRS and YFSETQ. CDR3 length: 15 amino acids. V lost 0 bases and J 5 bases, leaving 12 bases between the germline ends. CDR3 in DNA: TGCGCCAGCAGCTTGGTGGGGGCCCGGAACAATGAGCAGTTCTTC. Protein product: CASSLVGARNNEQFF.

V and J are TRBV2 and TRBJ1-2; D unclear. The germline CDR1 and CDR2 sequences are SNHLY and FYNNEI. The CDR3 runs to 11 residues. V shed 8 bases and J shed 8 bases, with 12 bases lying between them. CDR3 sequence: CASSPTGGYTF. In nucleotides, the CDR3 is TGTGCCAGCTCCCCTACGGGGGGCTACACCTTC.

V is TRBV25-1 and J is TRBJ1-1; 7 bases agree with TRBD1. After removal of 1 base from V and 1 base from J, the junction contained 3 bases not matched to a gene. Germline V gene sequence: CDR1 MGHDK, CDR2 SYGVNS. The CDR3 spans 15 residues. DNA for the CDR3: TGTGCCAGCAGTGAATCCGGGACAGCGAACACTGAAGCTTTCTTT. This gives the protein CASSESGTANTEAFF. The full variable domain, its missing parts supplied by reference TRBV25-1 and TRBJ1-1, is EADIYQTPRYLVIGTGKKITLECSQTMGHDKMYWYQQDPGMELHLIHYSYGVNSTEKGDLSSESTVSRIRTEHFPLTLESARPSHTSQYLCASSESGTANTEAFFGQGTRLTVV.